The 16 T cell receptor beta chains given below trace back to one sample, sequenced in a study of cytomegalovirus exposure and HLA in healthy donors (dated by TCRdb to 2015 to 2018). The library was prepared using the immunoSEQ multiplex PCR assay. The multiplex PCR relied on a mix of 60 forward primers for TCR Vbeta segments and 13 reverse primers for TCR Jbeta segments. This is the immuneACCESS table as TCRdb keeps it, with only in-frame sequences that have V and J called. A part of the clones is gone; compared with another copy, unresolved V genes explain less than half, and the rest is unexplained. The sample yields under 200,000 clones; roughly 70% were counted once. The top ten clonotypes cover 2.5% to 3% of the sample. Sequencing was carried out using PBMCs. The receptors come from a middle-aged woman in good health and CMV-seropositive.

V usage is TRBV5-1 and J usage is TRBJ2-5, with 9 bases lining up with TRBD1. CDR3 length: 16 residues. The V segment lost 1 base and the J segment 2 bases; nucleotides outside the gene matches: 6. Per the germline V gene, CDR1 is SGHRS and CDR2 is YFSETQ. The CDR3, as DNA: TGCGCCAGCAGCTTGACAGGGGGCATCGTTCAAGAGACCCAGTACTTC. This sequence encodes CASSLTGGIVQETQYF.

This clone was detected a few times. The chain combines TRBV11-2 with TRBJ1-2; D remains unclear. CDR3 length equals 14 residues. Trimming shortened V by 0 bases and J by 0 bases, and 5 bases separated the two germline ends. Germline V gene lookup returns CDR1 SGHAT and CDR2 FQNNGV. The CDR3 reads CASSLDFANYGYTF. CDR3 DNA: TGTGCCAGCAGCTTAGATTTCGCTAACTATGGCTACACCTTC.

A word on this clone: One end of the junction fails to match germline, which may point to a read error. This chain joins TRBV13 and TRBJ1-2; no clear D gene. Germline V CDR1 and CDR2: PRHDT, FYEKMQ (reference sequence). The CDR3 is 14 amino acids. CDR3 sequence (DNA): TGTGCCAGCAGCCGCGGACGGACTAACTATGGCTACCCCTTC. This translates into CASSRGRTNYGYPF.

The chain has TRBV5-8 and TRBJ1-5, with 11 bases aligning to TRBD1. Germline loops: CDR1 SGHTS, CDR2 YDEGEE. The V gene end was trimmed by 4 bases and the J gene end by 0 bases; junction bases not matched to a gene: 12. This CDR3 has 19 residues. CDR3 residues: CASSSLDRGLPISNQPQHF. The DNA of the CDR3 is TGTGCCAGCAGCAGCTTGGACAGGGGGCTACCGATTAGCAATCAGCCCCAGCATTTT.

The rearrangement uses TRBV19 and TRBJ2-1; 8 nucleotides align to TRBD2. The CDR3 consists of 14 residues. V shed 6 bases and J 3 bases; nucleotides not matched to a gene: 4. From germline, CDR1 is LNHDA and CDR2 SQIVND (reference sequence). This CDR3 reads CASRWRGDYNEQFF. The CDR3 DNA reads TGTGCCAGTAGGTGGCGGGGGGACTACAATGAGCAGTTCTTC.

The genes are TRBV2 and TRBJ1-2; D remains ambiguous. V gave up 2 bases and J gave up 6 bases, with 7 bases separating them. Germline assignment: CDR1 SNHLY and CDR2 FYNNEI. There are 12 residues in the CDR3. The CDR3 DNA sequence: TGTGCCAGCAGTGAACTTCCCGATGGCTACACCTTC. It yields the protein CASSELPDGYTF.

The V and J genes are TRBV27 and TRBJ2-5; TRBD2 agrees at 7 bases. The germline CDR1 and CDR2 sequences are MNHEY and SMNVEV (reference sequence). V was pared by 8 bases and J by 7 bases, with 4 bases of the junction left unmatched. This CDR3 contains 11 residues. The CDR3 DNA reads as TGTGCCAGCTCTCCGGGGGGGACCCAGTACTTC. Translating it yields CASSPGGTQYF.

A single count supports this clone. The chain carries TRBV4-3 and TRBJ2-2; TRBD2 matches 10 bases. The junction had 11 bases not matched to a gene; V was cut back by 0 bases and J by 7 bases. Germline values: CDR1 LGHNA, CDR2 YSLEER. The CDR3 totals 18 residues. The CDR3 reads CASSQDWRLAGDSGELFF. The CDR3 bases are TGCGCCAGCAGCCAAGATTGGAGGCTAGCGGGGGATAGCGGGGAGCTGTTTTTT.

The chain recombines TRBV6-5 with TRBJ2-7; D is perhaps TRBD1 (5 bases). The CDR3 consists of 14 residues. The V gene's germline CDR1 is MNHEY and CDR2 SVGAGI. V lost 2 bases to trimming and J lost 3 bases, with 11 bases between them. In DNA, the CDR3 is TGTGCCAGCAGTTACGGGGCAAGGTACTACGAGCAGTACTTC. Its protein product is CASSYGARYYEQYF.

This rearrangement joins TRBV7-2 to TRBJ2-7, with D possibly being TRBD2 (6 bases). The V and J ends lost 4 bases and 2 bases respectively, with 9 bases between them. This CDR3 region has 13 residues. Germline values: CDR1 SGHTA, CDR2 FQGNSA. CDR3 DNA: TGTGCCAGCAGCTGGGACTTGCCCTACGAGCAGTACTTC. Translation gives CASSWDLPYEQYF.

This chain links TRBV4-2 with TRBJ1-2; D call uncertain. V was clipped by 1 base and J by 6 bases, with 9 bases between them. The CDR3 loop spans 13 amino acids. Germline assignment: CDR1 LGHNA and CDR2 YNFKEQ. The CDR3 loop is CASSQGGPNGYTF. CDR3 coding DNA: TGTGCCAGCAGCCAAGGAGGCCCGAATGGCTACACCTTC.

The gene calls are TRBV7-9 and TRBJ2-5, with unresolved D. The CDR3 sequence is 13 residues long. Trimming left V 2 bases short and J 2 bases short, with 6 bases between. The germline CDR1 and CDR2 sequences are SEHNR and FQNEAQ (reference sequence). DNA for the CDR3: TGTGCCAGCAGCTTACACGGGCAAGAGACCCAGTACTTC. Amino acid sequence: CASSLHGQETQYF.

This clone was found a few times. The chain's CDR3 is CASSFGTGSTDTQYF. CDR3 coding DNA: TGTGCCAGCAGCTTCGGGACAGGTAGCACAGATACGCAGTATTTT. The chain couples TRBV14 to TRBJ2-3, with 8 bases lining up with TRBD1. CDR1 and CDR2 (germline): SGHDN, FVKESK. The CDR3 is made up of 15 amino acids. Losses at the gene ends were 5 bases for V and 0 bases for J; bases not matched to a gene: 4.

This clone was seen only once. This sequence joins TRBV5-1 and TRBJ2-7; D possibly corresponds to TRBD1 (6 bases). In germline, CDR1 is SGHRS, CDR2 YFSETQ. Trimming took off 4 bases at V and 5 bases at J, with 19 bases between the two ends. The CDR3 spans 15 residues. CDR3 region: CASSPASGVTNEQYF. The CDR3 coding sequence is TGCGCCAGCAGCCCGGCATCAGGGGTGACGAACGAGCAGTACTTC.

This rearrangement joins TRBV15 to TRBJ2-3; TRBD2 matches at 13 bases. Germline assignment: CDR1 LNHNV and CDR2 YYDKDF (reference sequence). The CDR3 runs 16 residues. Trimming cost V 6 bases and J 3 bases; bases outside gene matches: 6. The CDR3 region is CATSRTSGSGTDTQYF. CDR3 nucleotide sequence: TGTGCCACCAGTCGGACTAGCGGGAGCGGGACAGATACGCAGTATTTT.

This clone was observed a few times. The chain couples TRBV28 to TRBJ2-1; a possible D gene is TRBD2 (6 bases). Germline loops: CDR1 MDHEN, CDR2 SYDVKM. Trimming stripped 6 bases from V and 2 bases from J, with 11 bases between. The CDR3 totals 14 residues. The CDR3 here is CASRGSGPYNEQFF. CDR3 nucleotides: TGTGCCAGCAGGGGAAGCGGGCCCTACAATGAGCAGTTCTTC.